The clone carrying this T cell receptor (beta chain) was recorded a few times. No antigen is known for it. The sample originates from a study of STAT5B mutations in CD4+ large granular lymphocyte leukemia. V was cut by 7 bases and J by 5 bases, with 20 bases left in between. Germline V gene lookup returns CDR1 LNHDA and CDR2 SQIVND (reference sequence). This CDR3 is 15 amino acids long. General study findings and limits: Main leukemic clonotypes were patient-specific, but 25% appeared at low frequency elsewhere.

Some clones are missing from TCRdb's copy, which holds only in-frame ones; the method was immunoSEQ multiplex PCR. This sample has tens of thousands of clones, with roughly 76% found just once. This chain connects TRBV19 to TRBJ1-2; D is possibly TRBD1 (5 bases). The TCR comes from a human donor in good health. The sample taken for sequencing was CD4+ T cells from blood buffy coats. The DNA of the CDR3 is TGTGCCAGTATCGTGGGAAGGGGCGCGGGGTATGGCTACACCTTC. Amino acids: CASIVGRGAGYGYTF.